The 21 T cell receptor beta chains below all came from one sample that was sequenced in a study of control samples from healthy donors and cancer patients. The assay was immunoSEQ multiplex PCR, and TCRdb's table has in-frame clones only and misses some. The table has roughly 450,000 clones, about 93% seen once. Source material: PBMCs. The receptors were sampled from a man between 40 and 49 years old with head and neck cancer.

The V and J genes are TRBV5-4 and TRBJ2-3; no clear D gene. This CDR3 region has 16 residues. Germline loops: CDR1 SGHNT, CDR2 YYREEE (reference sequence). The V gene lost 1 base and the J gene lost 0 bases, with 12 bases spanning the gap. Here the CDR3 reads CASSLRVVSSTDTQYF. Here the CDR3 DNA reads TGTGCCAGCAGCTTGCGAGTGGTCAGTAGCACAGATACGCAGTATTTT.

This rearrangement joins TRBV9 to TRBJ1-6; D not certain. This CDR3 spans 15 amino acids. Germline-derived CDR1 and CDR2 are SGDLS and YYNGEE. The V end was cut by 5 bases, the J end by 0 bases, with 9 bases between. Here the CDR3 reads CASSEAGSYNSPLHF. The CDR3, as DNA: TGTGCCAGCAGTGAGGCGGGCTCCTATAATTCACCCCTCCACTTT.

This chain connects TRBV30 to TRBJ2-2, with D perhaps assigned TRBD1 or TRBD2 (5 bases each). The CDR3 consists of 16 residues. The V end was cut by 0 bases, the J end by 3 bases, with 14 bases between. CDR1 and CDR2 from the germline V gene are GTSNPN and SVGIG (reference sequence). The chain's CDR3 is CAWSVPRAGHTGELFF. The CDR3 DNA follows: TGTGCCTGGAGTGTCCCCAGGGCGGGCCACACCGGGGAGCTGTTTTTT.

The rearrangement uses TRBV5-4 and TRBJ2-7, with 11 nucleotides matching TRBD1. From germline, CDR1 is SGHNT and CDR2 YYREEE (reference sequence). V lost 5 bases and J lost 4; bases outside the gene matches: 5. The CDR3 is 14 residues long. The CDR3 protein is CASRSGTGGYEQYF. The CDR3 bases are TGTGCCAGCAGGAGCGGGACAGGGGGTTACGAGCAGTACTTC. Drawing the rest from reference TRBV5-4 and TRBJ2-7, the complete variable domain is ETGVTQSPTHLIKTRGQQVTLRCSSQSGHNTVSWYQQALGQGPQFIFQYYREEENGRGNFPPRFSGLQFPNYSSELNVNALELDDSALYLCASRSGTGGYEQYFGPGTRLTVT.

This clone occurred a few times. The CDR3 is CASSGTGGWGSNQPQHF. The CDR3 nucleotides are TGTGCCAGCAGTGGGACAGGGGGGTGGGGGAGCAATCAGCCCCAGCATTTT. This sequence joins TRBV2 and TRBJ1-5; the match to TRBD1 covers 10 bases. The CDR3 is made up of 17 amino acids. The germline V gene encodes CDR1 SNHLY and CDR2 FYNNEI. Trimming removed 4 bases from V and 1 base from J; junction bases left unmatched: 7.

This chain connects TRBV11-2 to TRBJ2-7; D gene unclear. The CDR3 contains 12 residues. CDR1 and CDR2 (germline): SGHAT, FQNNGV. Trimming took 6 bases from V and 2 from J, leaving 8 bases between them. DNA of the CDR3: TGTGCCAGCAGGCTCCTAACCTACGAGCAGTACTTC. It yields the protein CASRLLTYEQYF.

The chain carries TRBV29-1 and TRBJ1-4; 9 positions match TRBD1. The CDR3 covers 13 residues. Germline loops: CDR1 SQVTM, CDR2 ANQGSEA. Trimming removed 7 bases from V and 8 bases from J; junction bases left unmatched: 8. CDR3 sequence: CSASGTGREKLFF. CDR3 bases: TGCAGCGCCTCCGGGACAGGGCGGGAAAAACTGTTTTTT.

About this clone: Other DNA sequences in the same sample also yield this CDR3. This sequence joins TRBV7-9 and TRBJ2-1; 10 nucleotides match TRBD2. This CDR3 is 15 amino acids long. CDR1 SEHNR and CDR2 FQNEAQ come from the germline V gene (reference sequence). The V and J ends lost 3 bases and 2 bases, in that order; junction bases with no gene match: 1. The CDR3 loop is CASSFTSGAYNEQFF. In DNA, the CDR3 is TGTGCCAGCAGCTTCACTAGCGGGGCCTACAATGAGCAGTTCTTC.

This clone was detected once. The rearrangement joins TRBV2 to TRBJ2-5; 8 bases align to TRBD2. The CDR3 covers 14 residues. V dropped 7 bases and J dropped 5; count of bases not matched to a gene: 9. The germline V gene has CDR1 SNHLY and CDR2 FYNNEI. The CDR3 spells CASIRDPGGETQYF. The CDR3 nucleotides are TGTGCCAGCATCCGGGATCCGGGAGGGGAGACCCAGTACTTC.

The chain carries TRBV5-1 and TRBJ2-7; D is ambiguous. Trimming removed 3 bases from V and 0 bases from J, with 13 bases in between. Germline V gives CDR1 SGHRS, CDR2 YFSETQ. The CDR3 totals 15 residues. The CDR3 DNA reads TGCGCCAGCAGCTCCGTGGGTCTTAGCTCCTACGAGCAGTACTTC. This gives the protein CASSSVGLSSYEQYF.

The chain uses TRBV25-1 and TRBJ1-1; D remains ambiguous. With 3 bases removed from V and 7 bases from J, the gap between germline ends came to 9 bases. The CDR3 extends over 12 amino acids. Germline V gene sequence: CDR1 MGHDK, CDR2 SYGVNS. The CDR3 nucleotides are TGTGCCAGCAGTGATGGCGGCATTGAAGCTTTCTTT. Translation: CASSDGGIEAFF. Drawing the rest from reference TRBV25-1 and TRBJ1-1, the complete variable domain is EADIYQTPRYLVIGTGKKITLECSQTMGHDKMYWYQQDPGMELHLIHYSYGVNSTEKGDLSSESTVSRIRTEHFPLTLESARPSHTSQYLCASSDGGIEAFFGQGTRLTVV.

The chain is built from TRBV6-2 or TRBV6-3 and TRBJ1-6; D is unresolved. The germline V gene encodes CDR1 MNHEY and CDR2 SVGEGT. With 3 bases removed from V and 6 bases from J, the gap between germline ends came to 6 bases. This CDR3 region has 13 residues. The DNA of the CDR3 is TGTGCCAGCAGTTATATCCCTAATTCACCCCTCCACTTT. It codes for CASSYIPNSPLHF.

In this sample, this clone turned up once. The J gene is TRBJ1-2, the V gene TRBV30; possible D gene TRBD1, 5 bases. CDR1 is GTSNPN, CDR2 SVGIG, per germline (reference sequence). V gave up 4 bases and J gave up 2 bases, with 11 bases separating them. The CDR3 contains 13 residues. The CDR3 spells CAWNRGGNYGYTF. CDR3 nucleotides: TGTGCCTGGAACCGGGGCGGAAACTATGGCTACACCTTC.

The chain is built from TRBV15 and TRBJ2-2, with D possibly being TRBD2 (6 bases). There are 17 residues in the CDR3. V was cut by 0 bases and J by 4 bases, with 15 bases left in between. CDR1 is LNHNV and CDR2 is YYDKDF in the germline V gene (reference sequence). The CDR3 is CATSRDYRQGGTGELFF. The DNA for the CDR3 is TGTGCCACCAGCAGAGATTATAGGCAGGGAGGCACCGGGGAGCTGTTTTTT.

The chain employs TRBV18 and TRBJ2-7, with TRBD1 identical over 8 bases. The ends lost 2 bases at V and 1 base at J; junction bases unmatched: 7. This CDR3 has 16 amino acids. CDR1 is KGHSH, CDR2 LQKENI, per germline. The CDR3 coding sequence is TGTGCCAGCTCACCAAGGCGGCAGGGGGCTTCCTACGAGCAGTACTTC. Amino acids: CASSPRRQGASYEQYF.

The rearrangement links TRBV6-4 to TRBJ2-3; D ambiguous. The CDR3 has 14 residues. Germline assignment: CDR1 MRHNA and CDR2 SNTAGT. The germline V and J ends were trimmed by 2 bases and 4 bases, with 10 bases remaining between them. CDR3 sequence reads: CASSDLSGSDTQYF. CDR3 nucleotides: TGTGCCAGCAGTGACCTTAGTGGGTCAGATACGCAGTATTTT.

The genes are TRBV9 and TRBJ2-6; D ambiguous. The germline V gene encodes CDR1 SGDLS and CDR2 YYNGEE. This CDR3 has 16 residues. V was cut by 4 bases and J by 0 bases, with 11 bases left in between. CDR3 bases: TGTGCCAGCAGCCCCCCTTTCAGCTCTGGGGCCAACGTCCTGACTTTC. Translating gives CASSPPFSSGANVLTF.

The chain recombines TRBV7-2 with TRBJ2-5; 7 bases are a match to TRBD1. This CDR3 has 15 amino acids. V was clipped by 4 bases and J by 5 bases; unmatched bases: 10. Looked up from germline, CDR1 is SGHTA and CDR2 is FQGNSA. The CDR3 DNA is TGTGCCAGCAGCTCAGTGGTAGGGGGCCGGGAGACCCAGTACTTC. It encodes CASSSVVGGRETQYF.

The V and J genes are TRBV11-2 and TRBJ1-4; D not resolved. This CDR3 has 11 amino acids. CDR1 and CDR2 (germline): SGHAT, FQNNGV. The V gene lost 3 bases and the J gene lost 8 bases, with 4 bases spanning the gap. As DNA, the CDR3 is TGTGCCAGCAGCTTGGGCGAAAAACTGTTTTTT. It specifies CASSLGEKLFF.

CDR3 bases: TGTGCTAGTGGTCCGTGGACCGACACTGAAGCTTTCTTT. Translating gives CASGPWTDTEAFF. V is TRBV12-5 and J is TRBJ1-1; D gene ambiguous. The CDR3 sequence is 13 residues long. With 5 bases removed from V and 3 bases from J, the gap between germline ends came to 10 bases. Germline V gene lookup returns CDR1 LGHNT and CDR2 FRNRAP. Using reference TRBV12-5 and TRBJ1-1 for the parts outside the CDR3, the full variable domain is DARVTQTPRHKVTEMGQEVTMRCQPILGHNTVFWYRQTMMQGLELLAYFRNRAPLDDSGMPKDRFSAEMPDATLATLKIQPSEPRDSAVYFCASGPWTDTEAFFGQGTRLTVV.

V usage is TRBV28 and J usage is TRBJ2-3; tentatively, D is TRBD1 (6 bases). The CDR3 has 15 amino acids. Germline V gene lookup returns CDR1 MDHEN and CDR2 SYDVKM. The V end was cut by 4 bases, the J end by 3 bases, with 14 bases between. The CDR3 nucleotides read TGTGCCAGCAGTTCACAGGGAACTAGGACAGATACGCAGTATTTT. It encodes CASSSQGTRTDTQYF.